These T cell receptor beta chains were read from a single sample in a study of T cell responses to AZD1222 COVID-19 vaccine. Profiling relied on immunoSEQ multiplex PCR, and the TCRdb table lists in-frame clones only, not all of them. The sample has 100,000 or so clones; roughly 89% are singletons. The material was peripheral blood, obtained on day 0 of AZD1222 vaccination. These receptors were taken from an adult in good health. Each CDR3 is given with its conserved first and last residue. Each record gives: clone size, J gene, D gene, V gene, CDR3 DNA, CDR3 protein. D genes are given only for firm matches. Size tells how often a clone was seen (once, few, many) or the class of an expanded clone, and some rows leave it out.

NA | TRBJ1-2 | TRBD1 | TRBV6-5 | TGTGCCAGCCTGATCGGACAGGGCCCTGATGGCTACACCTTC | CASLIGQGPDGYTF
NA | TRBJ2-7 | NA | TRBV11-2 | TGTGCCAGCAGCCCTGGGTCCGGGGGGCCGGGTTACGAGCAGTACTTC | CASSPGSGGPGYEQYF
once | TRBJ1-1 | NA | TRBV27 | TGTGCCAGCAGTCCAGGGTGGAACACTGAAGCTTTCTTT | CASSPGWNTEAFF
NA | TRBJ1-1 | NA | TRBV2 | TGTGCCAGCAGCCGGTACCTCGAAGCTTTCTTT | CASSRYLEAFF
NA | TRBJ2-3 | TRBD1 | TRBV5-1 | TGCGCCAGCAGCAGTCGGACTACAGGGGGTCTAGATACGCAGTATTTT | CASSSRTTGGLDTQYF
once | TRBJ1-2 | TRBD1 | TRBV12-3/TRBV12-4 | TGTGCCAGCAGCGCCAGGGGGCTAGATGGCTACACCTTC | CASSARGLDGYTF
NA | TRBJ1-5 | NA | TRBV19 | TGTACCTATGTAGAAAGGGGAAAGATGTTGGCCCAGCATTTT | CTYVERGKMLAQHF
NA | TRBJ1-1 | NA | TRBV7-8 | TGTGCCAGCAGCCGAGGGGTGAACACTGAAGCTTTCTTT | CASSRGVNTEAFF
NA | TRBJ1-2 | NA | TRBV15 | TGTGCCACCAGCAGATCTACGGGGGGTGGCTACACCTTC | CATSRSTGGGYTF
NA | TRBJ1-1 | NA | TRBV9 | TGTGCCAGCAGCGCCACTAAAAACCTGAACACTGAAGCTTTCTTT | CASSATKNLNTEAFF
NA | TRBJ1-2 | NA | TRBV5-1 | TGCGCCAGCAGCTTCCTTGGACAGATCTATGGCTACACCTTC | CASSFLGQIYGYTF
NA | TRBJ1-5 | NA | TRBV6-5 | TGTGCCAGCAGTCCCAGGAGCAATCAGCCCCAGCATTTT | CASSPRSNQPQHF
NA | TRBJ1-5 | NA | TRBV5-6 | TGTGCCAGCAGCTTTAGCGACGCTAGTCAGCCCCAGCATTTT | CASSFSDASQPQHF
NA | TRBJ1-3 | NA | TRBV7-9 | TGTGCCAGCAGCATGACAGATGGAAACACCATATATTTT | CASSMTDGNTIYF
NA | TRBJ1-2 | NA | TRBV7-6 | TGTGCCAGCAGCAATCTTTTGATAGGGGGGTTTGGCTATGGCTACACCTTC | CASSNLLIGGFGYGYTF
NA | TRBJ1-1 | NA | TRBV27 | TGTGCCAGCAGTTCTCCGGGACACCCGAACACTGAAGCTTTCTTT | CASSSPGHPNTEAFF
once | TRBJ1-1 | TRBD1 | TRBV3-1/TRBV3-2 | TGTGCCAGCAGCCCACGGACAGGGAGTGGAGCTTTCTTT | CASSPRTGSGAFF
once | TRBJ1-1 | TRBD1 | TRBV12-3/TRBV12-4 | TGTGCCAGCAGTGGGAACAGGGGAACTGAAGCTTTCTTT | CASSGNRGTEAFF
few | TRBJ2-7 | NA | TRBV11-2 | TGTGCCAGCAGCCCCCGGGGTGGAACCTACGAGCAGTACTTC | CASSPRGGTYEQYF
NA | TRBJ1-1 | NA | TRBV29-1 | TGCAGCGTTGAACGGGCAGGCCTTCACCGGGGAGCTTTCTTT | CSVERAGLHRGAFF
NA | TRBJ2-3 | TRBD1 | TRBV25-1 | TGTGCCAGCAGGACAGGGGTCGAATCGACAGATACGCAGTATTTT | CASRTGVESTDTQYF
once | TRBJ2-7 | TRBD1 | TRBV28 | TGTGCCAGCAGTGCACTACAGGGGGTTTACGAGCAGTACTTC | CASSALQGVYEQYF
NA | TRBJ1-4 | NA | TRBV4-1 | TGCGCCAGCAGCCACCTGCCGCCCACTGGCGGACTGTTTTTT | CASSHLPPTGGLFF
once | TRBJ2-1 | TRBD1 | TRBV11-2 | TGTGCCAGCAGTGCGGACAGGTCCTTTTACAATGAGCAGTTCTTC | CASSADRSFYNEQFF
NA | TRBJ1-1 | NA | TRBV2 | TGTGCCAGCAGTGGGACAACTGAAGCTTTCTTT | CASSGTTEAFF
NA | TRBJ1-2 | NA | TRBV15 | TGTGCCACCAGCAGATCCCTCTCCCGAGGCTACACCTTC | CATSRSLSRGYTF
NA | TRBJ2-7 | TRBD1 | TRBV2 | TGTGCCAGCAGCGGGACAGGAAAAGACGAGCAGTACTTC | CASSGTGKDEQYF
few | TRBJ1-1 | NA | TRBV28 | TGTGCCAGCAGTCGGAGTAACACTGAAGCTTTCTTT | CASSRSNTEAFF
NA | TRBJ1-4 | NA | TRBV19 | TGTGCCAGTAGTATCCTCGGGGGGCAAGGTGAAAAACTGTTTTTT | CASSILGGQGEKLFF
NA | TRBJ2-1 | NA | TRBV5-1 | TGCGCCAGCAGCTTGGTTCGGGGCCGGGTCAATGAGCAGTTCTTC | CASSLVRGRVNEQFF
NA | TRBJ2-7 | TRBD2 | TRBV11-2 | TGTGCCAGCAGCTTGACGAGCGGGATTAAGTACTTC | CASSLTSGIKYF
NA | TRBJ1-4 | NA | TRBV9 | TGTGCCAGCAGCGGAGGTGGGGTTCGCGCTAATGAAAAACTGTTTTTT | CASSGGGVRANEKLFF
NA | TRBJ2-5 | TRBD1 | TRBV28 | TGTGCCAGCAGCTCGTCTGTTGACAGGGGGTGGGAGACCCAGTACTTC | CASSSSVDRGWETQYF
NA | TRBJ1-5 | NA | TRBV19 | TGTGCCAGTACGACAGTTGTCAATAGCAATCAGCCCCAGCATTTT | CASTTVVNSNQPQHF
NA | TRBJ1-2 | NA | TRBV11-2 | TGTGCCAGCAGCTTAGGGACTAACTATGGCTACACCTTC | CASSLGTNYGYTF
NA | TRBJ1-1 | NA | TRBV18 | TGTGCCAGCTCACCAAGTAGCCCTAGAACACTAACTGAAGCTTTCTTT | CASSPSSPRTLTEAFF
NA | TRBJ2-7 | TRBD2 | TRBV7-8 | TGTGCCAGCAGCTCCCCCGGACTAGCTGGCGTCTACGAGCAGTACTTC | CASSSPGLAGVYEQYF
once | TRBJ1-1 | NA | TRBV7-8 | TGTGCCAGCAGCTCGACGACAAGTGTTGAAGCTTTCTTT | CASSSTTSVEAFF
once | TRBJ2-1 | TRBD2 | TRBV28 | TGTGCCAGCAGTTATAGTGGACTAGCGGGAGACAATGAGCAGTTCTTC | CASSYSGLAGDNEQFF
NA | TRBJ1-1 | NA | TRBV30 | TGTGCCTGGAGTCTCCAAGATGAAGCTTTCTTT | CAWSLQDEAFF
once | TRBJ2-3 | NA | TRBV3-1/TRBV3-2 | TGTGCCAGCAGCCAGGGGTGGTGGCGTTCCAGCACAGATACGCAGTATTTT | CASSQGWWRSSTDTQYF
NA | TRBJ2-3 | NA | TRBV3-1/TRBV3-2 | TGTGCCAGCAGCCAAGAGTACGGCGGGGCCCTGCGAGATACGCAGTATTTT | CASSQEYGGALRDTQYF
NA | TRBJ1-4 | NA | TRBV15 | TGTGCCACCAGCAGAGATGGGGCAGCCCAGCGGGAAAAACTGTTTTTT | CATSRDGAAQREKLFF
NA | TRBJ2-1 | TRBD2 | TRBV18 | TGTGCCAGCTCACCTCAGACTAGCGCGGTGATGAAGGGAACCTACAATGAGCAGTTCTTC | CASSPQTSAVMKGTYNEQFF
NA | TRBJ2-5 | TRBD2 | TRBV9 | TGTGCCAGCAGCCCTACGCTTAGCGGGGAGGCGCTCCAAGAGACCCAGTACTTC | CASSPTLSGEALQETQYF
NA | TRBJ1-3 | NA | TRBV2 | TGTGCCAGCTCTTTTGAGGGAAACACCATATATTTT | CASSFEGNTIYF
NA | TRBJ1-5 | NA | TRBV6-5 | TGTGCCAGCAGCCAAACAGGGAGTAGCAATCAGCCCCAGCATTTT | CASSQTGSSNQPQHF
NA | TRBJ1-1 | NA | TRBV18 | TGTGCCAGCTCACCAATTGGGACTTTTAACACTGAAGCTTTCTTT | CASSPIGTFNTEAFF
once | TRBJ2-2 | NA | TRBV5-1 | TGCGCCAGCAGCTTGGGTCGGGAGAACACCGGGGAGCTGTTTTTT | CASSLGRENTGELFF
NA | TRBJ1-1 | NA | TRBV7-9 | TGTGCCAGCAGCTTGACAGTAGAAGCTTTCTTT | CASSLTVEAFF